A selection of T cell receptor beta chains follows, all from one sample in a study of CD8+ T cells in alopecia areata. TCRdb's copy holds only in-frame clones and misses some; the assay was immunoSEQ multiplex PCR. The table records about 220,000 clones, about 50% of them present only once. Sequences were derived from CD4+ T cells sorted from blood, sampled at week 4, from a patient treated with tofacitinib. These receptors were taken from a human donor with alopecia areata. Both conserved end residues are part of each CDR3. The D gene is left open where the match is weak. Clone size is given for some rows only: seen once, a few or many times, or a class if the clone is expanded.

CSVDTAGAVETQYF TGCAGCGTTGATACCGCAGGCGCCGTAGAGACCCAGTACTTC TRBV29-1 . few TRBJ2-5
CSVEFGNIQYF TGCAGCGTTGAATTCGGAAACATTCAGTACTTC TRBV29-1 . . TRBJ2-4
CASSFGEGKNIQYF TGTGCCAGCAGTTTCGGCGAGGGGAAAAACATTCAGTACTTC TRBV27 . . TRBJ2-4
CATSRVSLAGNQETQYF TGTGCCACCAGCAGAGTGTCCCTAGCGGGGAACCAAGAGACCCAGTACTTC TRBV15 TRBD2 few TRBJ2-5
CAWSPILGGYGYTF TGTGCCTGGAGTCCTATTTTGGGGGGCTATGGCTACACCTTC TRBV30 . . TRBJ1-2
CASTPDRGLFGYTF TGTGCCAGCACCCCAGACAGGGGATTGTTTGGCTACACCTTC TRBV2 TRBD1 . TRBJ1-2
CAGKGGITEAFF TGTGCCGGGAAGGGGGGAATTACTGAAGCTTTCTTT TRBV30 . . TRBJ1-1
CSVASSTEAFF TGCAGCGTTGCGAGCAGCACTGAAGCTTTCTTT TRBV29-1 . . TRBJ1-1
CASTPGGDGYTF TGTGCCAGCACTCCAGGGGGAGATGGCTACACCTTC TRBV2 TRBD1 . TRBJ1-2
CSAVVSGNQPQHF TGCAGCGCCGTGGTCTCGGGCAATCAGCCCCAGCATTTT TRBV29-1 . . TRBJ1-5
CASSDHQSNTEAFF TGTGCCAGCAGTGATCACCAGTCGAACACTGAAGCTTTCTTT TRBV25-1 . . TRBJ1-1
CASSGLAGGHTDTQYF TGTGCCAGCAGCGGCTTAGCGGGGGGGCACACAGATACGCAGTATTTT TRBV9 TRBD2 . TRBJ2-3
CASTLMSGTGISYEQYF TGTGCCAGCACCCTAATGTCCGGGACAGGGATATCCTACGAGCAGTACTTC TRBV5-6 TRBD1 . TRBJ2-7
CASSLPNQPQHF TGTGCCAGCAGCTTACCAAATCAGCCCCAGCATTTT TRBV7-2 . . TRBJ1-5
CASSERRQGGNGYTF TGTGCCAGCAGCGAAAGGAGACAGGGCGGGAATGGCTACACCTTC TRBV9 TRBD1 . TRBJ1-2
CASSYSGNEQFF TGTGCCAGCAGTTACTCTGGAAATGAGCAGTTCTTC TRBV6-5 . once TRBJ2-1
CASSLAGTYEQYF TGTGCCAGCAGCCTAGCCGGGACGTACGAGCAGTACTTC TRBV27 . . TRBJ2-7
CASSLGGDRRAGNIQYF TGTGCCAGCAGCTTGGGCGGGGACCGCCGAGCCGGAAACATTCAGTACTTC TRBV5-6 . few TRBJ2-4
CSVRENSNQPQHF TGCAGCGTTCGTGAGAATAGCAATCAGCCCCAGCATTTT TRBV29-1 . . TRBJ1-5
CASSSRGASTDTQYF TGTGCCAGTAGTTCCCGGGGGGCTAGCACAGATACGCAGTATTTT TRBV19 . . TRBJ2-3
CASKGGEAQPQHF TGTGCCAGCAAAGGGGGCGAGGCTCAGCCCCAGCATTTT TRBV2 TRBD1 . TRBJ1-5
CASSPNGQANYGYTF TGTGCCAGCTCACCTAATGGACAGGCAAACTATGGCTACACCTTC TRBV18 TRBD1 few TRBJ1-2
CASSRLAGGHYEQYF TGCGCCAGCAGCCGACTAGCGGGGGGGCACTACGAGCAGTACTTC TRBV4-3 TRBD2 . TRBJ2-7
CAIRTAFMNTEAFF TGTGCCATCAGGACAGCGTTCATGAACACTGAAGCTTTCTTT TRBV10-3 . . TRBJ1-1
CSVNDRGKTQYF TGCAGCGTTAATGACAGGGGCAAGACCCAGTACTTC TRBV29-1 TRBD1 . TRBJ2-5
CASSETAGPGNYNEQFF TGTGCCAGCAGTGAGACCGCGGGTCCGGGTAACTACAATGAGCAGTTCTTC TRBV6-1 . . TRBJ2-1
CSVGRSPETQYF TGCAGCGTGGGGCGATCGCCCGAGACCCAGTACTTC TRBV29-1 . few TRBJ2-5
CSGATGTNTGELFF TGCAGCGGTGCAACCGGGACAAACACCGGGGAGCTGTTTTTT TRBV29-1 . . TRBJ2-2
CASSFQGPNSPLHF TGTGCCAGCAGCTTTCAGGGTCCTAACTCACCCCTCCACTTT TRBV7-9 . few TRBJ1-6
CASSYSGSSYNEQFF TGCGCCAGCAGCTATAGCGGGAGCTCCTACAATGAGCAGTTCTTC TRBV5-1 TRBD2 . TRBJ2-1
CASSSGGVGTDTQYF TGTGCCAGCAGCTCCGGAGGGGTTGGCACAGATACGCAGTATTTT TRBV6-5 . . TRBJ2-3
CASSSPLRGPSYEQYF TGTGCCAGCAGTTCCCCCCTTAGGGGACCCTCCTACGAGCAGTACTTC TRBV28 . few TRBJ2-7
CSVHLNTEAFF TGCAGCGTCCATTTGAACACTGAAGCTTTCTTT TRBV29-1 . . TRBJ1-1
CASSDLTGSPLHF TGTGCCAGCAGCGATTTAACAGGTTCACCCCTCCACTTT TRBV6-6 . few TRBJ1-6
CASSYGGSYEQYF TGTGCCAGCAGCTACGGGGGCTCCTACGAGCAGTACTTC TRBV7-2 . . TRBJ2-7
CASSQALIQGGNNEQFF TGCGCCAGCAGCCAAGCACTGATACAGGGGGGGAACAATGAGCAGTTCTTC TRBV4-3 . . TRBJ2-1
CASSPEANYGYTF TGCGCCAGCAGTCCCGAAGCTAACTATGGCTACACCTTC TRBV23-1 . few TRBJ1-2
CASSLRQGLDTEAFF TGTGCCAGCAGCCTCAGACAGGGATTGGACACTGAAGCTTTCTTT TRBV7-2 TRBD1 . TRBJ1-1
CSVDSGSVGNEQFF TGCAGCGTGGACTCCGGGTCCGTGGGAAATGAGCAGTTCTTC TRBV29-1 . . TRBJ2-1
CSVSTGAYMNTEAFF TGCAGCGTTTCCACGGGGGCGTATATGAACACTGAAGCTTTCTTT TRBV29-1 . . TRBJ1-1
CAIRDVAGQLYTEAFF TGTGCCATCAGAGATGTAGCGGGACAGTTATACACTGAAGCTTTCTTT TRBV10-3 TRBD1 few TRBJ1-1
CASSPGPFNQPQHF TGCGCCAGCAGCCCGGGACCTTTCAATCAGCCCCAGCATTTT TRBV5-1 . . TRBJ1-5
CSVERRGRGYTF TGCAGCGTTGAACGTAGGGGAAGGGGCTACACCTTC TRBV29-1 . . TRBJ1-2
CASSLQGAGQETQYF TGCGCCAGCAGCTTACAGGGGGCCGGCCAAGAGACCCAGTACTTC TRBV5-1 TRBD1 . TRBJ2-5
CAWGIGGPSTYEQYF TGTGCCTGGGGGATCGGGGGGCCGAGTACCTACGAGCAGTACTTC TRBV30 . . TRBJ2-7
CASSLDVVAYEQYF TGTGCCAGCAGCTTAGACGTGGTAGCCTACGAGCAGTACTTC TRBV7-9 . . TRBJ2-7
CASSVTPTDYGYTF TGTGCCAGCAGTGTCACTCCTACGGACTATGGCTACACCTTC TRBV2 . . TRBJ1-2
CASRAGIGTDTQYF TGTGCCAGCAGAGCGGGGATTGGCACAGATACGCAGTATTTT TRBV2 TRBD2 . TRBJ2-3
CASSQGGGLTTAKNIQYF TGTGCCAGCAGCCAAGGGGGGGGACTCACAACAGCCAAAAACATTCAGTACTTC TRBV7-9 . . TRBJ2-4
CASSLGGWADTQYF TGCGCCAGCAGCTTGGGGGGCTGGGCAGATACGCAGTATTTT TRBV5-1 . . TRBJ2-3
CASSEAWTGDGYTF TGTGCCAGCAGTGAAGCCTGGACAGGGGATGGCTACACCTTC TRBV6-1 TRBD1 once TRBJ1-2
CASSTPTQAWAPNTEAFF TGTGCCAGTAGTACCCCGACGCAGGCGTGGGCCCCTAACACTGAAGCTTTCTTT TRBV19 . few TRBJ1-1
CAWSLGNGYTF TGTGCCTGGAGCTTGGGGAATGGCTACACCTTC TRBV30 . . TRBJ1-2
CAWGRGALGQPQHF TGTGCCTGGGGACGGGGGGCGCTGGGTCAGCCCCAGCATTTT TRBV30 . . TRBJ1-5
CASSLAQHTGELFF TGTGCCAGCAGCTTAGCGCAGCACACCGGGGAGCTGTTTTTT TRBV7-7 . once TRBJ2-2
CSVEGLAGDEDTQYF TGCAGCGTCGAGGGACTAGCGGGGGACGAGGATACGCAGTATTTT TRBV29-1 TRBD2 . TRBJ2-3
CASSLAAGAGNQPQHF TGTGCCAGCAGCTTGGCAGCGGGGGCCGGCAATCAGCCCCAGCATTTT TRBV5-6 . . TRBJ1-5
CASSFLVNNEQFF TGTGCCAGCAGTTTCCTAGTAAACAATGAGCAGTTCTTC TRBV27 . . TRBJ2-1
CAWRSGLGNEQFF TGTGCCTGGAGATCCGGGTTGGGTAATGAGCAGTTCTTC TRBV30 . once TRBJ2-1